A selection of T cell receptor beta chains follows, all from one sample in a study of human T cells and chemical hapten exposure. One entry per CDR3 protein, called by TCRdb with MiXCR from the RACE reads. Of about 90,000 distinct CDR3 sequences listed, approximately 10% are singletons. This sample comprised whole blood, obtained in connection with sensitization to the hapten diphenylcyclopropenone (DPC). All receptors come from a young woman with alopecia areata. Some clones in this sample may be carry-over from other donors' samples. The CDR3 runs from the conserved cysteine through the conserved F or W. Fields, in order: J gene, CDR3 length, V gene, D gene, clone size, CDR3 DNA, CDR3 protein. The D gene is left open where the match is weak. For some rows the clone size is stated as once, few or many, or as a class when expanded; others skip it.

>TRBJ2-5|12|TRBV18|.|many
TGTGCCAGCTCACTCGGACCGGAGACCCAGTACTTC
CASSLGPETQYF
>TRBJ1-2|21|TRBV28|.|many
TGTGCCAGCAGCCCCCTTCCGGAATTCGGGACGGGGCCGACGAGGAACTATGGCTACACCTTC
CASSPLPEFGTGPTRNYGYTF
>TRBJ1-5|18|TRBV6-5|.|many
TGTGCCAGCAGTTCCTCGCAGGGGATTGGGTATAGCAATCAGCCCCAGCATTTT
CASSSSQGIGYSNQPQHF
>TRBJ1-5|16|TRBV6-2/TRBV6-3|.|.
TGTGCCAGCAGTTACGGCCAGGGGAGAGCCAGTCAGCCCCAGCATTTT
CASSYGQGRASQPQHF
>TRBJ2-7|14|TRBV6-2/TRBV6-3|TRBD2|once
TGTGCCAGCAAATTGACTAGCGGGAGCCCCGAGCAGTACTTC
CASKLTSGSPEQYF
>TRBJ1-5|15|TRBV27|TRBD1|.
TGTGCCAGCAGGAGGGACAGTAATAGCAATCAGCCCCAGCATTTT
CASRRDSNSNQPQHF
>TRBJ2-6|16|TRBV19|TRBD1|.
TGTGCCAGTAGTATGCTAGGGGGCGCAGGGGCCAACGTCCTGACTTTC
CASSMLGGAGANVLTF
>TRBJ1-5|15|TRBV7-9|TRBD1|few
TGTGCCAGCAGTTCCGGACAGGGGCGCTATCAGCCCCAGCATTTT
CASSSGQGRYQPQHF
>TRBJ2-3|12|TRBV24-1|.|.
TGTGCCACGGGGACACCAGGGGATACGCAGTATTTT
CATGTPGDTQYF
>TRBJ1-1|15|TRBV2|TRBD1|many
TGTGCCAGCAGGGAACGGACAGGTCTGAACACTGAAGCTTTCTTT
CASRERTGLNTEAFF
>TRBJ2-7|18|TRBV20-1|TRBD2|many
TGCAGTGCTAGAGATCATCGTAGGGTTAGCGGGAGCTCCTACGAGCAGTACTTC
CSARDHRRVSGSSYEQYF
>TRBJ2-2|16|TRBV3-1|TRBD1|few
TGTGCCAGCAGCTTGATTAGGGGGCCGAACACCGGGGAGCTGTTTTTT
CASSLIRGPNTGELFF
>TRBJ2-6|14|TRBV4-1|.|few
TGCGCCAGCAGCCAAGGTTTCGACGGTAGAGTCCTGACTTTC
CASSQGFDGRVLTF
>TRBJ2-7|14|TRBV29-1|.|.
TGCAGCGTTTTCGGGACGCTAAGCTCCTACGAGCAGTACTTC
CSVFGTLSSYEQYF
>TRBJ2-1|16|TRBV20-1|TRBD2|.
TGCAGTGCTAGGAAGATTGGCGGGAGGGCCGCGAATGAGCAGTTCTTC
CSARKIGGRAANEQFF
>TRBJ2-3|17|TRBV20-1|TRBD2|many
TGCAGTGCCCCTAGCGGGAGGACTACGTGGAGCACAGATACGCAGTATTTT
CSAPSGRTTWSTDTQYF
>TRBJ2-3|13|TRBV30|TRBD1|.
TGTGCCTTAGGGACAGGGGGCGCAGATACGCAGTATTTT
CALGTGGADTQYF
>TRBJ1-5|17|TRBV4-1|TRBD1|few
TGCGCCAGCAGCCAAGACCCCGGACAGGGGGCTTATCAGCCCCAGCATTTT
CASSQDPGQGAYQPQHF
>TRBJ2-2|15|TRBV30|TRBD2|many
TGTGCCTGGAGCCTAGCGGGAGCCAACACCGGGGAGCTGTTTTTT
CAWSLAGANTGELFF
>TRBJ2-2|14|TRBV24-1|.|.
TGTGCCACCTCTGCGGTTAGTAACACCGGGGAGCTGTTTTTT
CATSAVSNTGELFF
>TRBJ1-2|14|TRBV5-1|.|many
TGCGCCAGCAGCAATGATATGTCGGGCTATGGCTACACCTTC
CASSNDMSGYGYTF
>TRBJ1-6|15|TRBV5-4|.|many
TGTGCCAGCAGCTGGGGGCAGGCGAGTAATTCACCCCTCCACTTT
CASSWGQASNSPLHF
>TRBJ2-7|13|TRBV3-1|.|many
TGTGCCAGCAGGGCCCATTGGTTAGGCGAGCAGTACTTC
CASRAHWLGEQYF
>TRBJ2-6|15|TRBV29-1|.|many
TGCAGCGTCGAACTTGAGGGGTCTGGGGCCAACGTCCTGACTTTC
CSVELEGSGANVLTF
>TRBJ2-1|14|TRBV7-2|.|.
TGTGCCAGCAGCCCGGAGCATGGGCGTAGTGAGCAGTTCTTC
CASSPEHGRSEQFF
>TRBJ1-1|15|TRBV12-3/TRBV12-4|.|many
TGTGCCAGCAGTCCTATTCGCTGGGGAAGACTGGGAGCTTTCTTT
CASSPIRWGRLGAFF
>TRBJ1-2|13|TRBV24-1|.|many
TGTGCCACCAGTGATTTAGTAGGGAATGGCTACACCTTC
CATSDLVGNGYTF
>TRBJ2-1|16|TRBV12-3/TRBV12-4|TRBD2|.
TGTGCCAGCAGTTTAGAAGGACTAGCGAGTTACAATGAGCAGTTCTTC
CASSLEGLASYNEQFF
>TRBJ2-4|15|TRBV6-5|.|many
TGTGCCAGCAGTTCCACCGGGACAACTAAAAACATTCAGTACTTC
CASSSTGTTKNIQYF
>TRBJ2-5|10|TRBV29-1|.|.
TGCAGCTCGGGAGACGAGACCCAGTACTTC
CSSGDETQYF
>TRBJ2-3|17|TRBV29-1|TRBD2|few
TGCAGCGTTGATGTTTCGACTAGCGGGGGGGCAGGAGATACGCAGTATTTT
CSVDVSTSGGAGDTQYF
>TRBJ2-5|14|TRBV11-2|.|many
TGTGCCAGCAGCATCGACGGTTACCAAGAGACCCAGTACTTC
CASSIDGYQETQYF
>TRBJ1-4|15|TRBV11-2|TRBD1|.
TGTGCCAGCAGCCTTACCGGGACAGGGGGAGAAAAACTGTTTTTT
CASSLTGTGGEKLFF
>TRBJ1-4|14|TRBV25-1|.|many
TGTGCCAGCAGTGAGCGACACGGTAATGAAAAACTGTTTTTT
CASSERHGNEKLFF
>TRBJ1-2|17|TRBV11-2|.|many
TGTGCCAGCAGCTTAGATCGAATAGCCCTTGGGAACTATGGCTACACCTTC
CASSLDRIALGNYGYTF
>TRBJ2-1|15|TRBV28|TRBD2|many
TGTGCCAGCAGCGCGACTAGCGGGAGGGGCAATGAGCAGTTCTTC
CASSATSGRGNEQFF
>TRBJ2-1|15|TRBV20-1|TRBD1|many
TGCAGTGCGTCACCGGGACAGATAAGATACAATGAGCAGTTCTTC
CSASPGQIRYNEQFF
>TRBJ2-1|15|TRBV3-1|TRBD2|.
TGTGCCAGCAGCCACGAGCGGGGGGGAAACAATGAGCAGTTCTTC
CASSHERGGNNEQFF
>TRBJ2-7|15|TRBV9|.|many
TGTGCCAGCAGCGTAGGTACCCAGAACTCCTACGAGCAGTACTTC
CASSVGTQNSYEQYF
>TRBJ1-1|17|TRBV5-5|.|few
TGTGCCAGCAGCATTGGGGTGGTGTTGCAGGGAAGGTCTGAAGCTTTCTTT
CASSIGVVLQGRSEAFF
>TRBJ2-1|16|TRBV5-1|.|.
TGCGCCAGCGCCCCGGAACTAGTGTGGGGGTACAATGAGCAGTTCTTC
CASAPELVWGYNEQFF
>TRBJ1-5|15|TRBV7-9|TRBD1|.
TGTGCCAGCAGCTTAGGGACAGGGGGCGATCAGCCCCAGCATTTT
CASSLGTGGDQPQHF